A single T cell receptor beta chain is shown here with its context. The sample comes from a study of blood T cell repertoires in COVID-19. Authors' data handling: Estimation of nucleated cell counts relied on the amplification of reference gene primers. Some clones are missing from TCRdb's copy, which holds only in-frame ones; the method was immunoSEQ multiplex PCR. That table supplies the V and J calls and clone size; D and trimming were determined from the DNA. The sample contains about 270,000 clones, 85% to 90% of which appear only once. Allocation to cohorts depended on clinical history reported by the participants. Cohort 3 donors counted as recovered after two negative PCRs, clearance, or resolved symptoms. The CDR3 runs 14 residues. CDR1 LGHNA and CDR2 YNFKEQ come from the germline V gene. V was cut by 2 bases and J by 2 bases, with 10 bases left in between.

The receptor was isolated from a woman aged 18-29 years who had recovered from COVID-19. The sample consisted of PBMCs or T cells enriched from blood (not recorded which). The chain joins TRBV4-2 to TRBJ2-7; possible D gene TRBD1, 6 bases. The CDR3 DNA sequence: TGTGCCAGCAGCCAACCCGCAGGGGCCTACGAGCAGTACTTC. Translating gives CASSQPAGAYEQYF.